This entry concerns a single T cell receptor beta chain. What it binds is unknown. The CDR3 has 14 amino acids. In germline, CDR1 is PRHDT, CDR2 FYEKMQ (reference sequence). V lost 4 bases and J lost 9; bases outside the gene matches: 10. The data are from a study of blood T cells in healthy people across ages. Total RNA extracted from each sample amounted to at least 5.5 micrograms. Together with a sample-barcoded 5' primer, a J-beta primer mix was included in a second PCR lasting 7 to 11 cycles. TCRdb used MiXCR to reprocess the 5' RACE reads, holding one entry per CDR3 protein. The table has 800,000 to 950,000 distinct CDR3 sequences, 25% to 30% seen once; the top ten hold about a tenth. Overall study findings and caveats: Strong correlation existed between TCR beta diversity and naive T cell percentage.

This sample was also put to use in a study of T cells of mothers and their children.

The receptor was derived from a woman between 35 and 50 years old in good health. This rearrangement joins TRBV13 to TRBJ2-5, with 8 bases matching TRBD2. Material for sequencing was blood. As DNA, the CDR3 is TGTGCCAGCAGCTACAGCGGGGGCCTCCTGGCCCAGTACTTC. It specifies CASSYSGGLLAQYF.